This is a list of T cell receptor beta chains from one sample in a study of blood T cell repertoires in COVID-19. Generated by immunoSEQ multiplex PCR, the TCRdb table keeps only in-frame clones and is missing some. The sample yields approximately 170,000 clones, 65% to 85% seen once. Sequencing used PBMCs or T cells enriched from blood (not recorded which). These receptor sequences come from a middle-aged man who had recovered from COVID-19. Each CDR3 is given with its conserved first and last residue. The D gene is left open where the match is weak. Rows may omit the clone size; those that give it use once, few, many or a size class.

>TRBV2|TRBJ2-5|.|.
TGTGCCAGCAGTGAAGGGCGGGCTAAAGGAGAGACCCAGTACTTC
CASSEGRAKGETQYF
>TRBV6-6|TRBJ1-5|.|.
TGTGCCAGCAGTTACTCGGGGGGAGCGGGCAATCAGCCCCAGCATTTT
CASSYSGGAGNQPQHF
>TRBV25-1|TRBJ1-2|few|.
TGTGCCAGCAGTCCCCGGGGGGGACGGACCTATGGCTACACCTTC
CASSPRGGRTYGYTF
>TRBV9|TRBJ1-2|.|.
TGTGCCAGCAGCGTAGCGGGTACCGGGGATGGCTACACCTTC
CASSVAGTGDGYTF
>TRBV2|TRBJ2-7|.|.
TGTGCCAGCAGTGAAGAGGGACTGGCCTCCTACGAGCAGTACTTC
CASSEEGLASYEQYF
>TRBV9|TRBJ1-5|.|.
TGTGCCAGCAGCCCCCGACAAACAGGGCAGCCCCAGCATTTT
CASSPRQTGQPQHF
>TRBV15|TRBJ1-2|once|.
TGTGCCACCAGCAGAGATGTCGAGGCCCTCGTTTATGGCTACACCTTC
CATSRDVEALVYGYTF
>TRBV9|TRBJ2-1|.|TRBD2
TGTGCCAGCAGCGTAGCTCCAGCGGGGGGGCCTGGGCAGTTCTTC
CASSVAPAGGPGQFF
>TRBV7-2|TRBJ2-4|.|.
TGTGCCAGCAGCTTAGAGGTCAGGGGAGCCAAAAACATTCAGTACTTC
CASSLEVRGAKNIQYF
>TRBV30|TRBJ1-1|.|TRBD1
TGTGCCTGGAGTGAGGGGGCAGGGGGTGAAGCTTTCTTT
CAWSEGAGGEAFF
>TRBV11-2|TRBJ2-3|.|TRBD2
TGTGCCAGCAGCTTAAGTTGGACTAGCGGGGGGGCCATCCGAGATACGCAGTATTTT
CASSLSWTSGGAIRDTQYF
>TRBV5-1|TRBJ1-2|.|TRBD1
TGCGCCAGCAGCACCGGACAGGGAAATGGCTACACCTTC
CASSTGQGNGYTF
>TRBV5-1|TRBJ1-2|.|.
TGCGCCAGCAGAGCCCAGACAGCTCTCTCCTCTAACTATGGCTACACCTTC
CASRAQTALSSNYGYTF
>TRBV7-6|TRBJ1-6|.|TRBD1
TGTGCCAGCAGCTTAGGGCAGGGGGCTTATTCACCCCTCCACTTT
CASSLGQGAYSPLHF
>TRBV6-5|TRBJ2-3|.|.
TGTGCCAGTCGGTTGGGGGAGGCAGATACGCAGTATTTT
CASRLGEADTQYF
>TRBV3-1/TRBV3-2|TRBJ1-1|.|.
TGTGCCAGCAGCCCCCGAGCGGGCAACACTGAAGCTTTCTTT
CASSPRAGNTEAFF
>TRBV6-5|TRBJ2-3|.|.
TGTGCCAGCAGCCTCCGGGGTGGAGATACGCAGTATTTT
CASSLRGGDTQYF
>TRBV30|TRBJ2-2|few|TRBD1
TGTGCCTGGAGTTCACCGGGACAGGGGTCCGGGGAGCTGTTTTTT
CAWSSPGQGSGELFF
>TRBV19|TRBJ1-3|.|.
TGTGCCTCAATATCACCAGGGGATCTAGGAAACACCATATATTTT
CASISPGDLGNTIYF
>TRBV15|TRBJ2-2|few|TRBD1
TGTGCCACCAGTTGGACAGGGGGGCGGGCCGGGGAGCTGTTTTTT
CATSWTGGRAGELFF
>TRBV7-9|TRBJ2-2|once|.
TGTGCCAGCAGCTCTTGGGGGGACGCCGGGGAGCTGTTTTTT
CASSSWGDAGELFF
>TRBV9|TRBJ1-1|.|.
TGTGCCAGCAGCGTACGGGAGGGACCTGGGACTGAAGCTTTCTTT
CASSVREGPGTEAFF
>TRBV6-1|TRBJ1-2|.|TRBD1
TGTGCCAGCAGTGAAGGGTCCGACAGGGGGGATGGCTACACCTTC
CASSEGSDRGDGYTF
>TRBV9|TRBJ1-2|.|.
TGTGCCAGCGTTTCAGAGGGTCACTATGGCTACACCTTC
CASVSEGHYGYTF
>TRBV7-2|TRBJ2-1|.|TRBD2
TGTGCCAGCAGCCGCGATAAGCGGGGGTTTAATCAGTTCTTC
CASSRDKRGFNQFF
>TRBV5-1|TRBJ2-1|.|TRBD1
TGCGCCAGCAGCTTGGATGGGTCAGGGGGCCCCAATGAGCAGTTCTTC
CASSLDGSGGPNEQFF
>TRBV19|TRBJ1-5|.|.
TGTGCCAGTACCAACAGCCCCAATAGCAATCAGCCCCAGCATTTT
CASTNSPNSNQPQHF
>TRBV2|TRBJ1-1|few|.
TGTGCCAGCAGTGAGGCAGAGAACACTGAAGCTTTCTTT
CASSEAENTEAFF
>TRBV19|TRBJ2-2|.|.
TGTGCCAGTAGTCCCGTTAGGAACACCGGGGAGCTGTTTTTT
CASSPVRNTGELFF
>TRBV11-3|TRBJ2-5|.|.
TGTGCCAGCAGCTTAACGGGATGGCGGAGGCAAAACCCAAAAGAGACCCAGTACTTC
CASSLTGWRRQNPKETQYF
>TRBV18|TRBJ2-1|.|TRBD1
TGTGCCAGCTCACACCGGGACAGGGCAAACAATGAGCAGTTCTTC
CASSHRDRANNEQFF
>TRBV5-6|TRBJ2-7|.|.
TGTGCCAGCAGCTTGGGCCCGGGACTCACCTACGAGCAGTACTTC
CASSLGPGLTYEQYF
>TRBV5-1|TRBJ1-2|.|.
TGCGCCAGCAGCTTGGACAGGGCCCGAGACTATGGCTACACCTTC
CASSLDRARDYGYTF
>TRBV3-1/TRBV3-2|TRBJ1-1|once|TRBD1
TGTGCCAGCAGCCGCAGACAGGGACGGGTGAACACTGAAGCTTTCTTT
CASSRRQGRVNTEAFF
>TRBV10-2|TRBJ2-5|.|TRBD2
TGCGCCAGCAGCACGTACCGACTAGCGGGGGTCCAAGAGACCCAGTACTTC
CASSTYRLAGVQETQYF
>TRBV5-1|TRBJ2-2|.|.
TGCGCCAGCAGCGACAGGATGCTTACCGGGGAGCTGTTTTTT
CASSDRMLTGELFF
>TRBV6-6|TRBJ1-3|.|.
TGTGCCAGCAGTTACTCAACGGCTGGAAACACCATATATTTT
CASSYSTAGNTIYF
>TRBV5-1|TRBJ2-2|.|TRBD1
TGCGCCAGCAGCTTGGATCAGGGGGACATAACCGGGGAGCTGTTTTTT
CASSLDQGDITGELFF
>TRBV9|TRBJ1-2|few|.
TGTGCCAGCAGCGGCAGGCTTCCCCTCTATGGCTACACCTTC
CASSGRLPLYGYTF
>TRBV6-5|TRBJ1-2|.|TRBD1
TGTGCCAGCACCTTAGACAGGGGTGGCTACACCTTC
CASTLDRGGYTF
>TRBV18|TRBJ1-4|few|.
TGTGCCAGCTCACCACAGGGGGTGCATGAAAAACTGTTTTTT
CASSPQGVHEKLFF
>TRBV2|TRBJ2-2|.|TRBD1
TGTGCCAGCACCGGACAGGGTTCCGGGGAGCTGTTTTTT
CASTGQGSGELFF
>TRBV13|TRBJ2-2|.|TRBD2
TGTGCCAGCAGCCCCCGTGGGGCGGGGGCCGGGGAGCTGTTTTTT
CASSPRGAGAGELFF
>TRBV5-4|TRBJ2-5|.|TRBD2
TGTGCCAGCAGCTTAGCGGGGGGTGGAGAGACCCAGTACTTC
CASSLAGGGETQYF
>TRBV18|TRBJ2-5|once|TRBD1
TGTGCCAGCTCACCACCAGACAGGGGAGGAGAGACCCAGTACTTC
CASSPPDRGGETQYF
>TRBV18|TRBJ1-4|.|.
TGTGCCAGCTCCTCTGACAGAAAAACTAATGAAAAACTGTTTTTT
CASSSDRKTNEKLFF
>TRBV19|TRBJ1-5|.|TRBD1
TGTGCCATAGGAGGGGTTACAGGGGGGCTCGGGCCCCAGCATTTT
CAIGGVTGGLGPQHF
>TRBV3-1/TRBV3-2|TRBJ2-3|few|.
TGTGCCAGCAGACCTAGCGGCACAGATACGCAGTATTTT
CASRPSGTDTQYF
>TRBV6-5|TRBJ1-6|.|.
TGTGCCAGCAGCCGGTTTCTAGATTCCGCTTCACCCCTCCACTTT
CASSRFLDSASPLHF
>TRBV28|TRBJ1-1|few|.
TGTGAGACCTCAGCGGGGGGTAGCACTGAAGCTTTCTTT
CETSAGGSTEAFF
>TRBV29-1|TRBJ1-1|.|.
TGCAGCGTTGAACCCCCCGGGGGGTTCGCTGAAGCTTTCTTT
CSVEPPGGFAEAFF
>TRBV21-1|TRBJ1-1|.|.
TGTGCCAGCAGCACGGCGACAGGGGAGGGAGACACTGAAGCTTTCTTT
CASSTATGEGDTEAFF
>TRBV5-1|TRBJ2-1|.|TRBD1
TGCGCCAGCAGCTTGGGGGGACAGGACTGGGAGCAGTTCTTC
CASSLGGQDWEQFF
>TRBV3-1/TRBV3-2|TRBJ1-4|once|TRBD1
TGTGCCAGCAGCCGCAACCCAGGGGGGAATGAAAAACTGTTTTTT
CASSRNPGGNEKLFF